This TCR beta chain was identified during a study of blood T cell repertoires in COVID-19. Original handling: Amplified reference gene primers provided the basis for estimating nucleated cell counts. Libraries were prepared by immunoSEQ multiplex PCR; TCRdb keeps only in-frame clonotypes and omits some of them. V and J calls and clone size are given by that table; D and trimming were obtained from the DNA. The sample holds some 170,000 clones, roughly four fifths seen once. The V and J ends lost 5 bases and 1 base respectively, with 11 bases between them. The CDR3 is 14 residues long. CDR1 MNHEY and CDR2 SVGAGI come from the germline V gene.

The genes are TRBV6-5 and TRBJ1-1, with a weak D call TRBD1 (6 bases). Sequencing input: peripheral blood. The receptor comes from a human donor in a cohort sampled during active COVID-19. In DNA, the CDR3 is TGTGCCAGCAGTAGTGGGACAACGAACACTGAAGCTTTCTTT. Its protein product is CASSSGTTNTEAFF.